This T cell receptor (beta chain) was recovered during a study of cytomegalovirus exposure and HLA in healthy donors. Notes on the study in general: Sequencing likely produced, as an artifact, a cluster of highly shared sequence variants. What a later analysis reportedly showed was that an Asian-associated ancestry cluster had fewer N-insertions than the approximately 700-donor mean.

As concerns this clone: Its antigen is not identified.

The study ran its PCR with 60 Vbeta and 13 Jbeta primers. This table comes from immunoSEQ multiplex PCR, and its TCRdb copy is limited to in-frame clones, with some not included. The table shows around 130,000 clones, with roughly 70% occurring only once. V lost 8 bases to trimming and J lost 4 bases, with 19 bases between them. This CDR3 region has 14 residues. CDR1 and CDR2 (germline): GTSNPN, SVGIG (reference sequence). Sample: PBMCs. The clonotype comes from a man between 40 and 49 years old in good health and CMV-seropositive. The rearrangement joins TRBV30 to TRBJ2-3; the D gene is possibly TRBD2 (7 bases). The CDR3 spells CALTRLGGADTQYF. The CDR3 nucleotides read TGTGCCCTCACCCGACTAGGGGGGGCAGATACGCAGTATTTT.